This T cell receptor (beta chain) was sequenced in a study of blood T cell repertoires in COVID-19. Sequencing used immunoSEQ multiplex PCR; TCRdb keeps in-frame clones, though not all of them. This sample has around 250,000 clones, with roughly four fifths found just once. The CDR3 length is 14 residues. Germline V lookup: CDR1 LNHDA, CDR2 SQIVND (reference sequence). The V and J ends lost 5 bases and 4 bases, in that order; junction bases with no gene match: 3. Material for sequencing was peripheral blood. This clonotype was obtained from a man aged 25-45 years who had recovered from COVID-19. The chain joins TRBV19 to TRBJ1-5, with 9 bases lining up with TRBD1. The CDR3 bases are TGTGCCAGTAGTGCTGGGACAGGGAATCAGCCCCAGCATTTT. Translation: CASSAGTGNQPQHF.